The 21 T cell receptor beta chains below were found in one sample sequenced in a study of Ad26.COV2.S vaccination and SARS-CoV-2 variants. The repertoire was sequenced with immunoSEQ multiplex PCR; TCRdb's copy has only in-frame clones and lacks some. The repertoire has around 340,000 clones, around 89% of them found once; the top ten carry approximately 5%. Treatment indicated: some 20 received Ad26.COV2.S at low or high dose, single or two shots; roughly 5 received placebo; per-sample allocation not given. Sampling was done on day 63 after the first vaccine or placebo injection. Sequences were derived from peripheral blood, sampled in a trial of Ad26.COV2.S vaccine versus placebo. These receptor sequences come from a person between 18 and 65 years old who received the Ad26.COV2.S COVID-19 vaccine or a placebo.

This chain links TRBV5-1 with TRBJ1-1; no definite D call. The CDR3 sequence is 18 residues long. Trimming removed 0 bases at V and 4 bases at J, with 22 bases between. Germline loops: CDR1 SGHRS, CDR2 YFSETQ. CDR3 sequence reads: CASSLARRDGSLTTEAFF. CDR3 nucleotide sequence: TGCGCCAGCAGCTTGGCTCGGCGGGATGGCTCATTGACCACTGAAGCTTTCTTT.

The rearrangement links TRBV11-2 to TRBJ2-1; D may match TRBD1 or TRBD2 (5 bases each). With 5 bases removed from V and 9 bases from J, the gap between germline ends came to 17 bases. In germline, CDR1 is SGHAT, CDR2 FQNNGV. The CDR3 runs to 14 residues. The chain's CDR3 is CASSPSTVGGEQFF. The CDR3 DNA is TGTGCCAGCAGCCCCTCCACAGTTGGGGGTGAGCAGTTCTTC.

The rearrangement joins TRBV7-8 to TRBJ2-2, with TRBD2 as a possible D gene (6 bases). Between the trimmed V and J ends, which lost 0 bases and 0 bases, there was a span of 14 bases. Germline CDR1 reads SGHVS; CDR2 reads FQNEAQ. This CDR3 has 18 residues. The CDR3 DNA sequence: TGTGCCAGCAGCTTAGCGGGGATTCTAGCGACGAACACCGGGGAGCTGTTTTTT. Residues: CASSLAGILATNTGELFF.

This clone has just one count. The chain is built from TRBV29-1 and TRBJ1-4; 9 bases match TRBD1. CDR3 length: 14 residues. The junction had 5 bases not matched to a gene; V was cut back by 6 bases and J by 3 bases. Germline lookup yields CDR1 SQVTM and CDR2 ANQGSEA. The CDR3, as DNA: TGCAGCGTCGGGACAGGGAAGGCTAATGAAAAACTGTTTTTT. This encodes CSVGTGKANEKLFF.

This clone is a singleton in its sample. The chain carries TRBV12-1 and TRBJ2-7; whether TRBD2, the table's D call, matches the DNA was not checked. TRBV12-1 represents a pseudogene. The length of the CDR3 is 14 residues. Here the CDR3 reads CASDPTSGFYEQYF. CDR3 bases: TGTGCCAGCGACCCCACTAGCGGGTTCTACGAGCAGTACTTC.

The chain uses TRBV25-1 and TRBJ2-3; 10 bases match TRBD2. The V gene's germline CDR1 is MGHDK and CDR2 SYGVNS. The CDR3 is made up of 16 amino acids. Trimming at V came to 3 bases and at J to 0 bases, leaving 3 bases not matched to a gene. The CDR3 loop reads CASSEPSGGSTDTQYF. The DNA for the CDR3 is TGTGCCAGCAGTGAGCCTAGCGGGGGTAGCACAGATACGCAGTATTTT.

This rearrangement joins TRBV27 to TRBJ1-4; D is perhaps TRBD1 (5 bases). CDR3 length equals 14 residues. Germline V lookup: CDR1 MNHEY, CDR2 SMNVEV (reference sequence). V was trimmed by 5 bases and J by 4 bases, leaving 11 bases between them. The CDR3 DNA sequence: TGTGCCAGCAGTCGGACACGGATTAATGAAAAACTGTTTTTT. Encoded protein: CASSRTRINEKLFF.

This chain uses TRBV2 with TRBJ1-4, with 7 bases matching TRBD1. J was trimmed by 4 bases and V by 4 bases; bases with no gene match: 3. The CDR3 has 14 amino acids. CDR1 is SNHLY and CDR2 is FYNNEI in the germline V gene. DNA for the CDR3: TGTGCCAGCAGTGGACAGGGTTATAATGAAAAACTGTTTTTT. Its protein is CASSGQGYNEKLFF. The whole variable domain, remainder taken from reference TRBV2 and TRBJ1-4, is EPEVTQTPSHQVTQMGQEVILRCVPISNHLYFYWYRQILGQKVEFLVSFYNNEISEKSEIFDDQFSVERPDGSNFTLKIRSTKLEDSAMYFCASSGQGYNEKLFFGSGTQLSVL.

The chain carries TRBV11-2 and TRBJ1-4; D gene unclear. V was trimmed by 2 bases and J by 5 bases, leaving 9 bases between them. This CDR3 region has 14 residues. The V gene's germline CDR1 is SGHAT and CDR2 FQNNGV. CDR3 nucleotides: TGTGCCAGCAGCTTATATTCCGGGAATGAAAAACTGTTTTTT. It translates to CASSLYSGNEKLFF.

The chain has TRBV9 and TRBJ2-2, with 7 bases aligning to TRBD2. The J segment lost 13 bases and the V segment lost 0 bases, leaving 3 bases of the junction unmatched. Germline V gives CDR1 SGDLS, CDR2 YYNGEE. The CDR3 spans 12 residues. As DNA, the CDR3 is TGTGCCAGCAGCGTAGGCGGGGGAGGGCTGTTTTTT. Its protein product is CASSVGGGGLFF.

A few counts support this clone. This chain joins TRBV4-1 and TRBJ2-1; no clear D gene. Germline CDR1 MGHRA, CDR2 YSYEKL. Trimming took off 3 bases at V and 7 bases at J, with 7 bases between the two ends. The CDR3 length is 12 residues. DNA of the CDR3: TGCGCCAGCAGCCAGTTGGGGAATGAGCAGTTCTTC. It is translated as CASSQLGNEQFF.

This CDR3 reads CSVEAQRGVGDTQYF. CDR3 in DNA: TGCAGCGTGGAGGCGCAGCGGGGGGTTGGAGATACGCAGTATTTT. J is TRBJ2-3 and V is TRBV29-1; 9 bases agree with TRBD2. V shed 6 bases, J shed 5 bases, and the junction held 12 bases outside the gene matches. The CDR3 spans 15 residues. CDR1 and CDR2 (germline): SQVTM, ANQGSEA.

The chain has TRBV5-8 and TRBJ2-2, with D perhaps TRBD1 (5 bases). The CDR3 sequence is 15 residues long. Germline V gene sequence: CDR1 SGHTS, CDR2 YDEGEE. V lost 4 bases, J lost 1 base, and 11 bases lay in between. The chain's CDR3 is CASSAMTENTGELFF. The CDR3 DNA reads TGTGCCAGCAGCGCCATGACAGAGAACACCGGGGAGCTGTTTTTT.

The chain recombines TRBV6-5 with TRBJ1-5; D is unclear. Trimming took 0 bases from V and 0 from J, leaving 3 bases between them. CDR1 MNHEY and CDR2 SVGAGI come from the germline V gene. The CDR3 totals 14 residues. The CDR3 here is CASSYSRSNQPQHF. The DNA for the CDR3 is TGTGCCAGCAGTTACTCCCGTAGCAATCAGCCCCAGCATTTT.

The CDR3 is CASSGAQGDYSNQPQHF. The CDR3 coding sequence is TGTGCCAGCAGTGGTGCACAGGGTGATTATAGCAATCAGCCCCAGCATTTT. The V gene is TRBV6-1, the J gene TRBJ1-5; perhaps TRBD1 as D (6 bases). This CDR3 has 17 residues. Germline values: CDR1 MNHNS, CDR2 SASEGT. V was clipped by 4 bases and J by 0 bases, with 16 bases between them.

The chain carries TRBV19 and TRBJ2-3, with D maybe TRBD1 (7 bases). Germline V gives CDR1 LNHDA, CDR2 SQIVND (reference sequence). The CDR3 loop spans 14 amino acids. Trimming pared 6 bases from V and 8 bases from J, leaving 18 bases between. Here the CDR3 reads CASRSAQGGGTQYF. DNA of the CDR3: TGTGCCAGTAGGTCGGCCCAGGGGGGTGGTACGCAGTATTTT.

J is TRBJ1-5 and V is TRBV28; no definite D call. The germline V gene encodes CDR1 MDHEN and CDR2 SYDVKM. V shed 2 bases and J shed 3 bases, with 5 bases lying between them. The CDR3 sequence is 13 residues long. In DNA, the CDR3 is TGTGCCAGCAGTTTACAGGTCAATCAGCCCCAGCATTTT. Translated, it gives CASSLQVNQPQHF.

The chain employs TRBV5-1 and TRBJ2-3, with 9 bases matching TRBD1. In germline, CDR1 is SGHRS, CDR2 YFSETQ. The CDR3 totals 13 residues. V shed 2 bases, J shed 6 bases, and the junction held 1 base outside the gene matches. The CDR3 nucleotides read TGCGCCAGCAGCTTAGGGACAGGGGATACGCAGTATTTT. Translated, it gives CASSLGTGDTQYF.

This chain joins TRBV11-2 and TRBJ1-4; the D is unclear. This CDR3 comprises 12 residues. The germline CDR1 and CDR2 sequences are SGHAT and FQNNGV. V was clipped by 1 base and J by 7 bases, with 4 bases between them. CDR3 sequence (DNA): TGTGCCAGCAGCTTAGGCGGTGAAAAACTGTTTTTT. Its translation: CASSLGGEKLFF. The entire variable domain, with the rest obtained from reference TRBV11-2 and TRBJ1-4, is as follows: EAGVAQSPRYKIIEKRQSVAFWCNPISGHATLYWYQQILGQGPKLLIQFQNNGVVDDSQLPKDRFSAERLKGVDSTLKIQPAKLEDSAVYLCASSLGGEKLFFGSGTQLSVL.

This rearrangement joins TRBV5-6 to TRBJ1-2; no definite D call. V gave up 0 bases and J gave up 7 bases, with 16 bases separating them. Germline CDR1 is SGHDT and CDR2 is YYEEEE. This CDR3 has 15 residues. CDR3 DNA sequence: TGTGCCAGCAGCTTGGGAGGGCAGGCCGTAAGTGGCTACACCTTC. Residues: CASSLGGQAVSGYTF. Filled out from reference TRBV5-6 and TRBJ1-2, the complete variable domain reads DAGVTQSPTHLIKTRGQQVTLRCSPKSGHDTVSWYQQALGQGPQFIFQYYEEEERQRGNFPDRFSGHQFPNYSSELNVNALLLGDSALYLCASSLGGQAVSGYTFGSGTRLTVV.

V gene TRBV27 combines with J gene TRBJ2-1, with 7 positions matching TRBD1. The CDR3 totals 17 residues. V dropped 5 bases and J dropped 1; count of bases not matched to a gene: 11. CDR1 MNHEY and CDR2 SMNVEV come from the germline V gene (reference sequence). DNA of the CDR3: TGTGCCAGCAGTCCTACAGGGGTGGAATGGTCCTACAATGAGCAGTTCTTC. Protein sequence: CASSPTGVEWSYNEQFF.